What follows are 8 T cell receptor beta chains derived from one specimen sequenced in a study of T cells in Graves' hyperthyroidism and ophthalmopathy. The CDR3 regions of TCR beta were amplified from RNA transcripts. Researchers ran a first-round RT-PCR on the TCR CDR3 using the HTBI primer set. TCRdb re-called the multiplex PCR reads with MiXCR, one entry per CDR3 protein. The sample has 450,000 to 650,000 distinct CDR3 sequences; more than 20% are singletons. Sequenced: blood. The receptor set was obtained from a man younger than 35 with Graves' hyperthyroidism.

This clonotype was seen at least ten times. Here the CDR3 reads CASSTLTGGADYGYTF. The DNA for the CDR3 is TGTGCCAGCAGCACCTTGACAGGGGGCGCAGACTATGGCTACACCTTC. The genes are TRBV11-2 and TRBJ1-2; 10 nucleotides line up with TRBD1. V was clipped by 5 bases and J by 3 bases; unmatched bases: 9. Germline V CDR1 and CDR2: SGHAT, FQNNGV. The CDR3 runs to 16 residues.

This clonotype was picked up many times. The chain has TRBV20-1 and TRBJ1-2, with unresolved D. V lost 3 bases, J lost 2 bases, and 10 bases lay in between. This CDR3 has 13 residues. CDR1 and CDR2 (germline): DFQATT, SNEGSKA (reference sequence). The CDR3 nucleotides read TGCAGTGCTAGTCTGGACGGAAACTATGGCTACACCTTC. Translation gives CSASLDGNYGYTF.

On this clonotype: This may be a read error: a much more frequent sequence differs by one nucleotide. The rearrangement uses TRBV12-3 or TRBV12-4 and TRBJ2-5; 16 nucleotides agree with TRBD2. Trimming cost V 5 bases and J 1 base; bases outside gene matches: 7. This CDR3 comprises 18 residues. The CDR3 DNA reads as TGTGCCAGCAGTGACGCCGGGACTAGCGGGGGGGCCCAAGAGACCCAGTACTTC. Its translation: CASSDAGTSGGAQETQYF.

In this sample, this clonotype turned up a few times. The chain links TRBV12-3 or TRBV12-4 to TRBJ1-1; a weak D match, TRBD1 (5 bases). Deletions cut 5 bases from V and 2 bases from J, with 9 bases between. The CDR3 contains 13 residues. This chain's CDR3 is CASSRTFNTEAFF. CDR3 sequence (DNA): TGTGCCAGCAGTCGGACATTTAACACTGAAGCTTTCTTT.

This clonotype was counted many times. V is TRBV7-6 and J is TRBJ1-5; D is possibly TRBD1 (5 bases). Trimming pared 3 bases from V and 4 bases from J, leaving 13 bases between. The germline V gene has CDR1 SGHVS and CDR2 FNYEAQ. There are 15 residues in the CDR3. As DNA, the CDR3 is TGTGCCAGCAGCTTGGTCGGGGGGAGGAATCAGCCCCAGCATTTT. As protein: CASSLVGGRNQPQHF.

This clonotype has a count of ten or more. The CDR3 coding sequence is TGTGCCCTACCGGGACAGGGCCGGAACACTGAAGCTTTCTTT. Protein: CALPGQGRNTEAFF. The chain has TRBV30 and TRBJ1-1, with TRBD1 matching 9 bases. This CDR3 comprises 14 residues. Germline trimming cut 8 bases from V and 1 base from J; bases unmatched to any gene: 8. Germline V gives CDR1 GTSNPN, CDR2 SVGIG (reference sequence).

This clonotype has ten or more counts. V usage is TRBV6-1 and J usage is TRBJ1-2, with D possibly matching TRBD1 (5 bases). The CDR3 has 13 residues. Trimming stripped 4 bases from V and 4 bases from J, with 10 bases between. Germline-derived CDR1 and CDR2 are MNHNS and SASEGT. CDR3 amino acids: CASSAGRFYGYTF. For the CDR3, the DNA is TGTGCCAGCAGTGCGGGGCGCTTCTATGGCTACACCTTC.

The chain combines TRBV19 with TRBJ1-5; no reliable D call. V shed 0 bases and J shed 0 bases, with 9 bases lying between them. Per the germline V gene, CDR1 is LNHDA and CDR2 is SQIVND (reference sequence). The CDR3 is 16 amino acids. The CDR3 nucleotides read TGTGCCAGTAGTATAGACGAGATGTTTAGCAATCAGCCCCAGCATTTT. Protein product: CASSIDEMFSNQPQHF.